One and the same sample provided the 20 T cell receptor beta chains below, sequenced in a study of control samples from healthy donors and cancer patients. Repertoires were generated with immunoSEQ multiplex PCR, while TCRdb's copy carries only in-frame clones and drops some. The sample includes some 120,000 clones, around 90% of them seen just once. What was sequenced was blood. The source of these receptors is a woman aged 65 to 85 in good health.

The J gene is TRBJ2-2, the V gene TRBV2; possibly TRBD2 for D (6 bases). This CDR3 region has 15 residues. The germline gives CDR1 SNHLY, CDR2 FYNNEI. Between the trimmed V and J ends, which lost 7 bases and 1 base, there was a span of 13 bases. CDR3 in DNA: TGTGCCAGCATTCTAGCGCCGATGAACACCGGGGAGCTGTTTTTT. Translated: CASILAPMNTGELFF.

The CDR3 nucleotides read TGTGCCAGCAGCCAACGGTCGGGGATCGGTGGCTACACCTTC. Residues: CASSQRSGIGGYTF. V is TRBV3-1 (or the pseudogene TRBV3-2) and J is TRBJ1-2; D is ambiguous. The CDR3 is made up of 14 amino acids. Trimming removed 2 bases from V and 7 bases from J, with 14 bases in between. Germline assignment: CDR1 LGHDT and CDR2 YNNKEL (reference sequence).

The rearrangement joins TRBV5-1 to TRBJ1-4; tentatively, D is TRBD1 (5 bases). V lost 0 bases and J 8 bases, leaving 17 bases between the germline ends. The CDR3 covers 16 residues. From germline, CDR1 is SGHRS and CDR2 YFSETQ. The CDR3 region is CASSLAGIGEEEKLFF. DNA of the CDR3: TGCGCCAGCAGCTTGGCCGGCATAGGGGAGGAGGAAAAACTGTTTTTT. Full variable domain (remainder filled in from reference TRBV5-1 and TRBJ1-4): KAGVTQTPRYLIKTRGQQVTLSCSPISGHRSVSWYQQTPGQGLQFLFEYFSETQRNKGNFPGRFSGRQFSNSRSEMNVSTLELGDSALYLCASSLAGIGEEEKLFFGSGTQLSVL.

V usage is TRBV10-1 and J usage is TRBJ1-6, with 7 bases matching TRBD1. After removal of 8 bases from V and 7 bases from J, the junction contained 5 bases not matched to a gene. This CDR3 contains 13 residues. In germline, CDR1 is WNHNN, CDR2 SYGVQD (reference sequence). CDR3 protein: CASRDSGNSPLHF. CDR3 sequence (DNA): TGCGCCAGCCGGGACAGTGGGAATTCACCCCTCCACTTT.

This chain joins TRBV29-1 and TRBJ2-7, with TRBD1 identical over 7 bases. The CDR3 runs to 15 residues. The trim removed 0 bases at V and 3 bases at J, leaving 8 bases unmatched. CDR1 and CDR2 (germline): SQVTM, ANQGSEA. CDR3 DNA sequence: TGCAGCGTTGAAGATCTTCGAGGGGGCGTCTACGAGCAGTACTTC. It codes for CSVEDLRGGVYEQYF.

This sequence joins TRBV4-2 and TRBJ2-2; D is undetermined. The CDR3 runs 12 residues. V lost 0 bases and J 10 bases, leaving 6 bases between the germline ends. Germline values: CDR1 LGHNA, CDR2 YNFKEQ. As DNA, the CDR3 is TGTGCCAGCAGCCAAGATTTTGTGGAGCTGTTTTTT. This codes for CASSQDFVELFF.

This chain joins TRBV5-5 and TRBJ1-1; D gene uncertain. Germline V CDR1 and CDR2: SGHKS, YYEKEE (reference sequence). The CDR3 loop spans 14 amino acids. Trimming cost V 0 bases and J 5 bases, with 11 bases left between them. Here the CDR3 reads CASSLDPGRTEAFF. CDR3 DNA sequence: TGTGCCAGCAGCTTGGATCCGGGAAGGACTGAAGCTTTCTTT.

Only a few counts were recorded for this clone. V usage is TRBV2 and J usage is TRBJ1-3; the D gene is possibly TRBD1 (6 bases). There are 15 residues in the CDR3. From germline, CDR1 is SNHLY and CDR2 FYNNEI. Trimming stripped 3 bases from V and 4 bases from J, with 13 bases between. This CDR3 is CASSEGGKAGNTIYF. CDR3 DNA: TGTGCCAGCAGTGAGGGGGGCAAAGCAGGAAACACCATATATTTT.

The chain is built from TRBV10-2 and TRBJ1-2; no clear D gene. The CDR3 length is 15 residues. Trimming pared 0 bases from V and 6 bases from J, leaving 14 bases between. CDR1 is WSHSY and CDR2 is SAAADI in the germline V gene. For the CDR3, the DNA is TGCGCCAGCAGTGAGTCCTCAGGCAATTGGGATGGCTACACCTTC. Translation gives CASSESSGNWDGYTF.

The rearrangement uses TRBV5-1 and TRBJ1-1; TRBD1 matches 7 bases. The trim removed 4 bases at V and 4 bases at J, leaving 7 bases unmatched. Germline CDR1 SGHRS, CDR2 YFSETQ. The length of the CDR3 is 14 residues. In nucleotides, the CDR3 is TGCGCCAGCAGCCTCATACAGGGGAGCACTGAAGCTTTCTTT. This encodes CASSLIQGSTEAFF.

This chain joins TRBV10-3 and TRBJ1-2; no firm D call. Per the germline V gene, CDR1 is ENHRY and CDR2 is SYGVKD. Trimming pared 0 bases from V and 0 bases from J, leaving 5 bases between. The CDR3 is made up of 14 amino acids. CDR3 nucleotides: TGTGCCATCAGTGAGTCGGGAGCTAACTATGGCTACACCTTC. It codes for CAISESGANYGYTF.

V is TRBV7-9 and J is TRBJ1-1; D unresolved. The CDR3 runs to 13 residues. V lost 5 bases and J lost 8, with 15 bases in between. The germline gives CDR1 SEHNR, CDR2 FQNEAQ (reference sequence). The CDR3 nucleotides are TGTGCCAGCAGCCCAACCGACACCGCCGAAGCTTTCTTT. Translated: CASSPTDTAEAFF.

This chain links TRBV7-2 with TRBJ2-7; D perhaps matches TRBD1 (6 bases). The V gene lost 8 bases and the J gene lost 0 bases, with 17 bases spanning the gap. The CDR3 loop spans 15 amino acids. Per germline, CDR1 SGHTA and CDR2 FQGNSA. The CDR3 DNA reads TGTGCCAGCGCGGCGGGTGGACAGAGCTCCTACGAGCAGTACTTC. Protein sequence: CASAAGGQSSYEQYF.

The chain is built from TRBV14 and TRBJ1-1; tentative D call: TRBD1 (5 bases). The CDR3 has 17 residues. The germline CDR1 and CDR2 sequences are SGHDN and FVKESK. V lost 0 bases and J 1 base, leaving 15 bases between the germline ends. The CDR3 spells CASSQDLGRGGNTEAFF. The CDR3 region has the DNA TGTGCCAGCAGCCAAGATTTGGGGAGGGGAGGGAACACTGAAGCTTTCTTT.

V is TRBV29-1 and J is TRBJ1-1, with D hard to call. This CDR3 is built from 14 residues. V shed 1 base and J shed 5 bases, with 14 bases lying between them. From germline, CDR1 is SQVTM and CDR2 ANQGSEA. The CDR3: CSVEVDTTGTEAFF. The CDR3 DNA follows: TGCAGCGTTGAAGTGGATACCACTGGGACTGAAGCTTTCTTT.

This rearrangement joins TRBV7-8 to TRBJ1-1; 8 bases line up with TRBD1. CDR1 SGHVS and CDR2 FQNEAQ come from the germline V gene. The ends lost 1 base at V and 9 bases at J; junction bases unmatched: 4. This CDR3 is built from 13 residues. DNA for the CDR3: TGTGCCAGCAGCTTAGTCGACAGGGGTAAAGCTTTCTTT. Encoded protein: CASSLVDRGKAFF.

This clone was recorded once. The chain carries TRBV21-1 and TRBJ1-6; the table names TRBD1, a call not compared with the DNA. TRBV21-1 is classified as a pseudogene. The CDR3 runs to 17 residues. The CDR3 reads CASSKARPGQGNSPLHF. CDR3 DNA sequence: TGTGCCAGCAGCAAAGCCCGTCCGGGACAGGGGAATTCACCCCTCCACTTT.

J is TRBJ1-5 and V is TRBV28; 9 bases line up with TRBD1. CDR1 MDHEN and CDR2 SYDVKM come from the germline V gene. The trim removed 6 bases at V and 3 bases at J, leaving 3 bases unmatched. The CDR3 spans 14 residues. CDR3 sequence reads: CASRKQGANQPQHF. DNA of the CDR3: TGTGCCAGCAGAAAACAGGGGGCCAATCAGCCCCAGCATTTT. The whole variable domain, filled in from reference TRBV28 and TRBJ1-5, reads DVKVTQSSRYLVKRTGEKVFLECVQDMDHENMFWYRQDPGLGLRLIYFSYDVKMKEKGDIPEGYSVSREKKERFSLILESASTNQTSMYLCASRKQGANQPQHFGDGTRLSIL.

The chain couples TRBV7-3 to TRBJ2-5; perhaps D is TRBD1 or TRBD2 (5 bases each). V lost 6 bases, J lost 1 base, and 9 bases lay in between. The CDR3 has 13 residues. CDR1 SGHTA and CDR2 FQGTGA come from the germline V gene. CDR3 DNA: TGTGCCAGCAGAGGGACGGCCCAAGAGACCCAGTACTTC. It specifies CASRGTAQETQYF.

V and J are TRBV4-1 and TRBJ2-7; no reliable D call. Trimming shortened V by 4 bases and J by 5 bases, and 15 bases separated the two germline ends. This CDR3 is built from 14 residues. Germline V lookup: CDR1 MGHRA, CDR2 YSYEKL. CDR3 sequence: CASSPVGARNEQYF. CDR3 in DNA: TGCGCCAGCAGCCCCGTGGGTGCGAGAAACGAGCAGTACTTC.